This is a list of T cell receptor beta chains from one sample in a study of Ad26.COV2.S vaccination and SARS-CoV-2 variants. Libraries were prepared by immunoSEQ multiplex PCR; TCRdb keeps only in-frame clonotypes and omits some of them. The data contain around 500,000 clones, about 89% of them seen just once; the ten biggest clones take up 1.7%. Sample: peripheral blood, taken in a trial of Ad26.COV2.S vaccine versus placebo. The receptors were sampled from a person between 18 and 59 years old who received the Ad26.COV2.S COVID-19 vaccine or a placebo. The CDR3 runs from the conserved cysteine through the conserved F or W. Each record gives: V gene, J gene, clone size, D gene, CDR3 protein, CDR3 DNA. D genes are given only for firm matches. Size is omitted from some rows. Given values are once, few, many or a class for expanded clones.

TRBV5-1	TRBJ1-5	.	.	CASSLGGTDQPQHF	TGCGCCAGCAGCTTGGGAGGGACTGATCAGCCCCAGCATTTT
TRBV19	TRBJ1-5	.	TRBD1	CASSSRQGGQPQHF	TGTGCCAGTAGTTCTAGACAGGGAGGTCAGCCCCAGCATTTT
TRBV11-2	TRBJ1-1	.	.	CASSPPWGGPNTEAFF	TGTGCCAGCAGCCCCCCATGGGGGGGGCCAAACACTGAAGCTTTCTTT
TRBV5-1	TRBJ2-1	.	TRBD2	CASTLAGGPYEQFF	TGCGCCAGCACACTAGCGGGAGGGCCGTATGAGCAGTTCTTC
TRBV19	TRBJ1-5	.	.	CASGRDSNQPQHF	TGTGCCAGTGGCCGGGACAGCAATCAGCCCCAGCATTTT
TRBV14	TRBJ2-1	.	.	CASSQAGHNEQFF	TGTGCCAGCAGCCAGGCCGGGCACAATGAGCAGTTCTTC
TRBV24-1	TRBJ1-2	.	TRBD1	CATGRGNGYTF	TGTGCCACTGGCAGGGGGAATGGCTACACCTTC
TRBV30	TRBJ1-1	.	TRBD1	CAWRDRTHTEAFF	TGTGCCTGGAGGGACAGGACGCACACTGAAGCTTTCTTT
TRBV7-8	TRBJ1-5	few	TRBD1	CASSFGTGVNQPQHF	TGTGCCAGCAGCTTCGGGACAGGGGTCAATCAGCCCCAGCATTTT
TRBV6-6	TRBJ1-2	few	TRBD1	CASSYGRDRKYGYTF	TGTGCCAGCAGTTACGGAAGGGACAGGAAGTATGGCTACACCTTC
TRBV18	TRBJ1-1	.	.	CASSPLQDTEAFF	TGTGCCAGCTCACCGCTCCAGGACACTGAAGCTTTCTTT
TRBV19	TRBJ1-4	.	.	CASSSQSNEKLFF	TGTGCCAGTAGTAGCCAGTCTAATGAAAAACTGTTTTTT
TRBV7-2	TRBJ1-2	few	.	CASSLVSGGYGYTF	TGTGCCAGCAGCTTGGTCTCGGGGGGCTATGGCTACACCTTC
TRBV5-8	TRBJ2-7	once	.	CASTQVGGTYEQYF	TGTGCCAGCACCCAGGTAGGAGGGACCTACGAGCAGTACTTC
TRBV15	TRBJ1-4	.	.	CATSSKTAPTIVAEKLFF	TGTGCCACCAGCAGCAAAACAGCCCCAACTATTGTAGCTGAAAAACTGTTTTTT
TRBV19	TRBJ1-1	.	TRBD1	CASSIGTANTEAFF	TGTGCCAGTAGTATTGGGACAGCGAACACTGAAGCTTTCTTT
TRBV7-9	TRBJ2-1	.	TRBD2	CASSPTSGGNEQFF	TGTGCCAGCAGCCCAACTAGCGGGGGAAATGAGCAGTTCTTC
TRBV15	TRBJ1-4	.	.	CATSRPSNPGGEKLFF	TGTGCCACCAGCAGGCCCTCTAACCCGGGCGGGGAAAAACTGTTTTTT
TRBV6-5	TRBJ1-1	.	.	CASSYYPQAEAFF	TGTGCCAGCAGTTACTACCCGCAGGCTGAAGCTTTCTTT
TRBV4-1	TRBJ1-1	.	.	CASSPIGLGKAFF	TGCGCCAGCAGCCCCATTGGGCTGGGCAAAGCTTTCTTT
TRBV25-1	TRBJ2-7	.	TRBD1	CASSPTGGHYEQYF	TGTGCCAGCAGTCCAACAGGGGGACACTACGAGCAGTACTTC
TRBV28	TRBJ2-4	.	.	CASSFRGLAKNIQYF	TGTGCCAGCAGTTTCAGGGGACTAGCCAAAAACATTCAGTACTTC
TRBV7-9	TRBJ1-5	.	.	CASSLGTAARQPQHF	TGTGCCAGCAGCTTAGGAACGGCAGCCAGGCAGCCCCAGCATTTT
TRBV5-1	TRBJ1-4	few	TRBD1	CASSTQGATNEKLFF	TGCGCCAGCAGTACCCAGGGGGCGACTAATGAAAAACTGTTTTTT
TRBV7-9	TRBJ2-1	.	TRBD2	CASSLWREGYNEQFF	TGTGCCAGCAGCTTATGGCGGGAGGGGTACAATGAGCAGTTCTTC
TRBV7-2	TRBJ2-7	.	TRBD2	CASSRGGNSYEQYF	TGTGCCAGCAGCCGCGGGGGAAACTCCTACGAGCAGTACTTC
TRBV2	TRBJ2-3	.	.	CASKGTGTHTDTQYF	TGTGCCAGCAAAGGAACAGGGACCCACACAGATACGCAGTATTTT
TRBV4-2	TRBJ1-6	.	.	CASSQESRWQFRSPLHF	TGTGCCAGCAGCCAAGAGAGCAGGTGGCAGTTTAGATCACCCCTCCACTTT
TRBV5-1	TRBJ2-1	.	TRBD2	CASNLGGTSYYNEQFF	TGCGCCAGCAACTTGGGGGGGACTAGCTATTACAATGAGCAGTTCTTC
TRBV4-2	TRBJ2-2	.	.	CASSHSDTGELFF	TGTGCCAGCAGCCATTCCGATACCGGGGAGCTGTTTTTT
TRBV29-1	TRBJ2-5	.	.	CSVGLSVTSETQYF	TGCAGCGTTGGTCTTTCAGTGACTTCAGAGACCCAGTACTTC
TRBV6-5	TRBJ1-2	.	.	CASRLQGDYGYTF	TGTGCCAGCAGACTACAGGGAGACTATGGCTACACCTTC
TRBV7-8	TRBJ2-1	.	.	CASTGYNEQFF	TGTGCCAGCACGGGGTACAATGAGCAGTTCTTC
TRBV30	TRBJ1-6	.	.	CAWTWAGAYNSPLHF	TGTGCCTGGACTTGGGCCGGGGCCTATAATTCACCCCTCCACTTT
TRBV2	TRBJ2-1	.	.	CASSAEVGGDEQFF	TGTGCCAGCAGTGCCGAAGTGGGCGGGGATGAGCAGTTCTTC
TRBV3-1/TRBV3-2	TRBJ2-5	.	TRBD1	CASSPLWTGTQETQYF	TGTGCCAGCAGCCCCCTCTGGACAGGTACCCAAGAGACCCAGTACTTC
TRBV6-6	TRBJ2-5	.	.	CASSIGREETQYF	TGTGCCAGCAGCATCGGGCGGGAAGAGACCCAGTACTTC
TRBV29-1	TRBJ2-4	.	.	CSAIQGHIQYF	TGCAGCGCAATACAGGGTCACATTCAGTACTTC
TRBV3-1/TRBV3-2	TRBJ2-1	.	.	CASSQIRGDEQFF	TGTGCCAGCAGCCAAATTAGGGGGGATGAGCAGTTCTTC
TRBV6-5	TRBJ2-7	.	TRBD2	CASSSTTSGYYEQYF	TGTGCCAGCAGCTCGACGACTAGCGGATATTACGAGCAGTACTTC
TRBV12-3/TRBV12-4	TRBJ1-4	.	.	CASTPGGYEKLFF	TGTGCCAGCACCCCCGGAGGATATGAAAAACTGTTTTTT
TRBV5-4	TRBJ1-4	.	.	CASSLDVGTNEKLFF	TGTGCCAGCAGCTTGGATGTGGGCACTAATGAAAAACTGTTTTTT
TRBV29-1	TRBJ1-4	.	TRBD1	CSVHLDRGRKLFF	TGCAGCGTTCATCTGGACAGGGGGCGAAAACTGTTTTTT
TRBV6-5	TRBJ1-2	.	.	CASSYSAGLGYTF	TGTGCCAGCAGTTACTCTGCAGGGTTAGGCTACACCTTC
TRBV7-2	TRBJ2-7	.	TRBD2	CASSSTSGGTEQYF	TGTGCCAGCAGCTCGACTAGCGGGGGGACCGAGCAGTACTTC
TRBV7-2	TRBJ1-3	.	.	CASSLDPWTNVPGNTIYF	TGTGCCAGCAGCTTAGATCCCTGGACAAATGTGCCTGGAAACACCATATATTTT
TRBV27	TRBJ2-7	.	.	CASGFGSYEQYF	TGTGCCAGCGGGTTTGGTTCCTACGAGCAGTACTTC
TRBV11-2	TRBJ1-1	.	.	CASSHYGQLRGNTEAFF	TGTGCCAGCAGCCACTACGGCCAACTAAGGGGGAACACTGAAGCTTTCTTT
TRBV5-1	TRBJ2-3	.	.	CASSLGHSDGTDTQYF	TGCGCCAGCAGCTTGGGACACAGCGACGGCACAGATACGCAGTATTTT
TRBV14	TRBJ2-2	.	.	CASSPGPRGYTGELFF	TGTGCCAGCAGCCCGGGACCTAGGGGATACACCGGGGAGCTGTTTTTT
TRBV7-8	TRBJ1-5	.	.	CASSFSGGRNQPQHF	TGTGCCAGCAGCTTCTCAGGAGGGAGGAATCAGCCCCAGCATTTT
TRBV20-1	TRBJ2-7	.	.	CRPGHEQYF	TGCAGACCGGGACATGAGCAGTACTTC
TRBV5-5	TRBJ1-2	.	.	CASSSLGRSYGYTF	TGTGCCAGCAGTTCACTTGGTCGCAGCTATGGCTACACCTTC
TRBV3-1/TRBV3-2	TRBJ2-1	.	TRBD2	CASSQISSGTEQFF	TGTGCCAGCAGCCAAATCTCTAGCGGGACGGAGCAGTTCTTC
TRBV19	TRBJ1-2	.	.	CASSIDGNGYTF	TGTGCCAGTAGTATCGATGGGAATGGCTACACCTTC
TRBV27	TRBJ1-2	.	.	CASSLGMNYGYTF	TGTGCCAGCAGTCTAGGGATGAACTATGGCTACACCTTC
TRBV4-2	TRBJ1-4	.	.	CASSQVDATRTEKLFF	TGTGCCAGCAGCCAAGTGGACGCCACCCGGACTGAAAAACTGTTTTTT
TRBV18	TRBJ2-6	once	TRBD1	CASSSKGTGNVLTF	TGTGCCAGCTCATCAAAAGGGACAGGGAACGTCCTGACTTTC